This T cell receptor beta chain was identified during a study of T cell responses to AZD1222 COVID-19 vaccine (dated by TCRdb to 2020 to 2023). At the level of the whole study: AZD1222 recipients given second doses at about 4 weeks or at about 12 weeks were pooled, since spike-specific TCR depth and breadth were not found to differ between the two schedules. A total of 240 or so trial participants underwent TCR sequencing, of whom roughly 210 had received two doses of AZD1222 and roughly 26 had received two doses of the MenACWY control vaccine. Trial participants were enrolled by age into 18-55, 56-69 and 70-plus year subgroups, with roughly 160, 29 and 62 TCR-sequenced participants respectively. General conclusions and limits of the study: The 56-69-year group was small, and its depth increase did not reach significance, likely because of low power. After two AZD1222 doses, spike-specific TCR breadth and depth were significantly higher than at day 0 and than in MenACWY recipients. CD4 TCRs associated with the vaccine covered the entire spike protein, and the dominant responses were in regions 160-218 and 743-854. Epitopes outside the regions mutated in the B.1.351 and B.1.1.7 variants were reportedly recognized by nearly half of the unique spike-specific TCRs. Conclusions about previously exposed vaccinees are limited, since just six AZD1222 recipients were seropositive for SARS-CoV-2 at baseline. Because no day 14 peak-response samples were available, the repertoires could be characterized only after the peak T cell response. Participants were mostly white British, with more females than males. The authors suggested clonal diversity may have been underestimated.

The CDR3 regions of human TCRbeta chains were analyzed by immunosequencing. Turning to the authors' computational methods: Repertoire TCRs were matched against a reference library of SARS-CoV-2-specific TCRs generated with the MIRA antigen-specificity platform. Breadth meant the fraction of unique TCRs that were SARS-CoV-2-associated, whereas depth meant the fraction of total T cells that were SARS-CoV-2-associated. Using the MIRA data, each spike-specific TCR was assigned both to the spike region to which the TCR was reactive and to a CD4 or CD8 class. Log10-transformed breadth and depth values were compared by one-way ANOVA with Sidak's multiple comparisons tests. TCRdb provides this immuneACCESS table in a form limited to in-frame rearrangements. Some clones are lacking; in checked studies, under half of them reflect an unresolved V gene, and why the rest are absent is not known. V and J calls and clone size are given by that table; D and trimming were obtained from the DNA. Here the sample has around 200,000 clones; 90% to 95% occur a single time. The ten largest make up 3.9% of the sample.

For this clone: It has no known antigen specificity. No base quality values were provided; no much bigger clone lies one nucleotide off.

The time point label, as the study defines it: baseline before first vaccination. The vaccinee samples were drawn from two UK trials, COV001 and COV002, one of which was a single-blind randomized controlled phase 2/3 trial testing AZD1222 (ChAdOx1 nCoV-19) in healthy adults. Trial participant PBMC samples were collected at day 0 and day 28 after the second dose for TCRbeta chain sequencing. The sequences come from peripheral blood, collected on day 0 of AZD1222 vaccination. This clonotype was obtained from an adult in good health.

This receptor carries the CDR3 CASSVAGGTYEQYF. The nucleotide sequence reads as follows: TGTGCCAGTAGTGTCGCGGGAGGGACCTACGAGCAGTACTTC. The receptor chain draws on TRBV19 and TRBJ2-7, with 9 bases aligning to TRBD2. V ends up 5 bases short and J 2 bases short, with an unmatched junction base count of 4. CDR1 and CDR2, per the germline V gene (reference sequence), are LNHDA and SQIVND. The CDR3 holds 14 amino acids from the cysteine to the phenylalanine. Only CDR3 DNA remains: 42 bases, in frame from the first base.